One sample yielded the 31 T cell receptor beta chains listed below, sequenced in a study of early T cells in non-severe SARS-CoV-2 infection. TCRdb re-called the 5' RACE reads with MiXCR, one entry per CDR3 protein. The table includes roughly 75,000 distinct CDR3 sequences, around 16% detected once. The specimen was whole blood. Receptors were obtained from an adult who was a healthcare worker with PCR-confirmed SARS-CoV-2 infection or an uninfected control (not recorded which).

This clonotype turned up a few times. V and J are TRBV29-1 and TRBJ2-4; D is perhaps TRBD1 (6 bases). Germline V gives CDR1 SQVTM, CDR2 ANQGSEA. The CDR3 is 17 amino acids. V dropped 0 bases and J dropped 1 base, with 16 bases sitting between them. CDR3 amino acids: CSVEERAGAVAKNIQYF. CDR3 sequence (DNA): TGCAGCGTTGAAGAACGTGCAGGGGCAGTGGCCAAAAACATTCAGTACTTC.

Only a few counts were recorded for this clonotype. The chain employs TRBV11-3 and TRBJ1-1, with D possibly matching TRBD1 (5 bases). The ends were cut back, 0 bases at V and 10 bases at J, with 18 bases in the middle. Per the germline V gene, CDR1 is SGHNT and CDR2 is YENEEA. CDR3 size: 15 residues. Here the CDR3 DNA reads TGTGCCAGCAGCTTAGAGGAGGGTTGGGGGAATGGAGCTTTCTTT. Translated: CASSLEEGWGNGAFF.

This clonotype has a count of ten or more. CDR3 coding DNA: TGTGCCAGCAGCCCGGGACAGGGAGGGAATGGCTACACCTTC. This translates into CASSPGQGGNGYTF. The genes are TRBV6-5 and TRBJ1-2, with TRBD1 identical over 9 bases. The CDR3 covers 14 residues. After removal of 6 bases from V and 6 bases from J, the junction contained 8 bases not matched to a gene. Germline CDR1 MNHEY, CDR2 SVGAGI.

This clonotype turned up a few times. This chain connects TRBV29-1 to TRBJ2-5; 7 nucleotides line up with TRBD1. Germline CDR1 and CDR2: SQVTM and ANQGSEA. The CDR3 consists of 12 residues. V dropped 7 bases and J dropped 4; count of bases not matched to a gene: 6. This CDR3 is CSALTGTETQYF. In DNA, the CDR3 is TGCAGCGCTCTGACAGGGACAGAGACCCAGTACTTC.

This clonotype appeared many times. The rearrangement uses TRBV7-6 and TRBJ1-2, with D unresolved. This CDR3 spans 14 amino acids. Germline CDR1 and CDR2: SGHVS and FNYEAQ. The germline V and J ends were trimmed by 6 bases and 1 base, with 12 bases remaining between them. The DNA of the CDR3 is TGTGCCAGCAGTCGTGGAAACAGTAACTATGGCTACACCTTC. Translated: CASSRGNSNYGYTF.

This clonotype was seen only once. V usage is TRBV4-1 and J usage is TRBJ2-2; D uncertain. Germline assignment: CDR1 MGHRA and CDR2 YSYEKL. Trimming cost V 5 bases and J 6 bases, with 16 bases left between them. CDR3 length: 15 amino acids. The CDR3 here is CASSGLYERSGELFF. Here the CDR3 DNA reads TGCGCCAGCAGCGGTTTGTATGAGAGGTCCGGGGAGCTGTTTTTT.

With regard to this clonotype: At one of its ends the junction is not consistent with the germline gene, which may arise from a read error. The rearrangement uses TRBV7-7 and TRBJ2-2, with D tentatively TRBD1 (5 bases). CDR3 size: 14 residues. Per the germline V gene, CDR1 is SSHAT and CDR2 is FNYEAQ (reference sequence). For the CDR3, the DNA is TGTGCTAGCAGCTTAGGACCAGGGCCCGGGGAGCTGTTTTTT. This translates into CASSLGPGPGELFF.

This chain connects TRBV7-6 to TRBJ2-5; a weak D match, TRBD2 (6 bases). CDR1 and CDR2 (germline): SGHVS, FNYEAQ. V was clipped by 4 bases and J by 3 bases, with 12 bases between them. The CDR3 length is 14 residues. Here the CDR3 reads CASSSLGGKETQYF. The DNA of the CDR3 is TGTGCCAGCAGCTCTCTTGGGGGGAAAGAGACCCAGTACTTC.

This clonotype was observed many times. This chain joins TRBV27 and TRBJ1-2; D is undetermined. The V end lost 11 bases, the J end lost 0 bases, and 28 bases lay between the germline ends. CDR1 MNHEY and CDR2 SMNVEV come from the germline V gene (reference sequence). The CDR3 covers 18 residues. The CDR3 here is CAAAAGSNRKNTNYGYTF. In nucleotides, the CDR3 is TGTGCCGCGGCCGCCGGCTCTAACAGAAAAAATACTAACTATGGCTACACCTTC.

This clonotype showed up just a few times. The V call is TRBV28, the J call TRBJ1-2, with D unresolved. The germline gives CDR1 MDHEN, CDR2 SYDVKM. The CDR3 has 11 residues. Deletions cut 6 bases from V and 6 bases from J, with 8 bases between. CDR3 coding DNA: TGTGCCAGCAGGGAGTTGAATGGCTACACCTTC. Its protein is CASRELNGYTF.

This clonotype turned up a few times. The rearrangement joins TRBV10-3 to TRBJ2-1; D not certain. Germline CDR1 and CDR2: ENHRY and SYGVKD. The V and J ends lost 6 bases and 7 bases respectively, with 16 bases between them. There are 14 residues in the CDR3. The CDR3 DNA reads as TGTGCCATCAGGAGCGAGTGGGGTAGGAATGAGCAGTTCTTC. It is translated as CAIRSEWGRNEQFF.

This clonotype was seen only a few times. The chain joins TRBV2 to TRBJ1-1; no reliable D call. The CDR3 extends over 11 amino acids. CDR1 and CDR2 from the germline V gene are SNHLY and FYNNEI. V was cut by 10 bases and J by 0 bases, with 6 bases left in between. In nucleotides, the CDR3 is TGTGCCACCGTCATGAACACTGAAGCTTTCTTT. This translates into CATVMNTEAFF.

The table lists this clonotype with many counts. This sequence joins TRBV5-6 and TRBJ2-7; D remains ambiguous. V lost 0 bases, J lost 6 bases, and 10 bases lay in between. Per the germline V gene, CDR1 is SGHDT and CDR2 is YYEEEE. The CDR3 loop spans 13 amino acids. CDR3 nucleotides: TGTGCCAGCAGCTTGGATGGTAGAGGCGAGCAGTACTTC. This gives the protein CASSLDGRGEQYF.

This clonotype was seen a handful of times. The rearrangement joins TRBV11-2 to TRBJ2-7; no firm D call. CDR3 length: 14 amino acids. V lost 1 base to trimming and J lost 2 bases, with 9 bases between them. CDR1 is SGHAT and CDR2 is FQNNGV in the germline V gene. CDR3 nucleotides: TGTGCCAGCAGCTTAGCGGGCAGCCCCTACGAGCAGTACTTC. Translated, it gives CASSLAGSPYEQYF.

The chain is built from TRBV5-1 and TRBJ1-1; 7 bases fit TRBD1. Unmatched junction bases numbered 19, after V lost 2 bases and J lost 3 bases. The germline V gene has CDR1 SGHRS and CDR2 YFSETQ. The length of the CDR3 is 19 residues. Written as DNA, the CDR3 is TGCGCCAGCAGCTTAAAACCCCGGGACAGCGTGGGGAGGGACACTGAAGCTTTCTTT. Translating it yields CASSLKPRDSVGRDTEAFF.

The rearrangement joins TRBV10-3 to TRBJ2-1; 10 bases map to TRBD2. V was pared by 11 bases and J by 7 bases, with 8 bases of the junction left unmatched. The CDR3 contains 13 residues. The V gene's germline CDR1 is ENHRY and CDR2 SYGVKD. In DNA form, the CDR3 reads TGTGCCGGAGCGGGAGGGCCGAATAATGAGCAGTTCTTC. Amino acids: CAGAGGPNNEQFF.

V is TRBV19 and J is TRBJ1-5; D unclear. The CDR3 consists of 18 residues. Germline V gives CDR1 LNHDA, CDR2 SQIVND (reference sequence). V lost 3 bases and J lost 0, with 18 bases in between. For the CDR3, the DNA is TGTGCCAGTAGTATCAGACTCATTGGCGGGATTAGCAATCAGCCCCAGCATTTT. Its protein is CASSIRLIGGISNQPQHF.

The CDR3 sequence is CASSSPRGTGVKNIQYF. The CDR3 DNA reads TGTGCCAGCAGTTCTCCTCGGGGGACAGGGGTCAAAAACATTCAGTACTTC. The chain has TRBV12-3 or TRBV12-4 and TRBJ2-4, with 10 bases fitting TRBD1. J gave up 3 bases and V 4 bases, and 9 bases lay outside the gene matches. This CDR3 has 17 amino acids.

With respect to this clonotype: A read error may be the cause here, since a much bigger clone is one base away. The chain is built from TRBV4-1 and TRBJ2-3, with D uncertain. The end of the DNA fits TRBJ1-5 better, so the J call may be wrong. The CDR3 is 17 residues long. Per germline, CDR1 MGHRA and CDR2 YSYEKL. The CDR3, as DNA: TGCGCCAGCAGCCAAGAGGCGACTAGCGGTAACACAGATACGCAGCATTTT. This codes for CASSQEATSGNTDTQHF.

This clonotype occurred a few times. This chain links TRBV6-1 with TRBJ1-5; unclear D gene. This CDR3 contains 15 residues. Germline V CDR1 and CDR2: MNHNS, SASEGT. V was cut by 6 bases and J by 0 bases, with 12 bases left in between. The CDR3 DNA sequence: TGTGCCAGCAGCGCCTCATGGAGTAGCAATCAGCCCCAGCATTTT. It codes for CASSASWSSNQPQHF.

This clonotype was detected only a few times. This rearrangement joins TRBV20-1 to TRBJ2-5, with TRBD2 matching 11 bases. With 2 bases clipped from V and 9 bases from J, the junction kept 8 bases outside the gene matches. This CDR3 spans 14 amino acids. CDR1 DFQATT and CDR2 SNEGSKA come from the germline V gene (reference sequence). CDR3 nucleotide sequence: TGCAGTGCTAGACCCGGGACTAGCGGAACGCCCCAGTACTTC. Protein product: CSARPGTSGTPQYF.

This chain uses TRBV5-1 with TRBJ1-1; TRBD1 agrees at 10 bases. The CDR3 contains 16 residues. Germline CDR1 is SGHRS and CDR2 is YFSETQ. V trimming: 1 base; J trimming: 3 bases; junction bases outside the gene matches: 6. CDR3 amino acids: CASSLTRQGADTEAFF. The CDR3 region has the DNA TGCGCCAGCAGCTTGACTCGACAGGGGGCCGACACTGAAGCTTTCTTT.

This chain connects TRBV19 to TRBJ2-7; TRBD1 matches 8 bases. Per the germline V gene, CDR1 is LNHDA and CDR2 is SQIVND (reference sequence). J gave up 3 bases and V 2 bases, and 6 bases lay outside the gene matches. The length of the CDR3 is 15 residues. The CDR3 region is CASSISPGQGYEQYF. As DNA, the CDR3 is TGTGCCAGTAGTATATCCCCAGGACAGGGCTACGAGCAGTACTTC. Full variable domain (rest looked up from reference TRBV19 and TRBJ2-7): DGGITQSPKYLFRKEGQNVTLSCEQNLNHDAMYWYRQDPGQGLRLIYYSQIVNDFQKGDIAEGYSVSREKKESFPLTVTSAQKNPTAFYLCASSISPGQGYEQYFGPGTRLTVT.

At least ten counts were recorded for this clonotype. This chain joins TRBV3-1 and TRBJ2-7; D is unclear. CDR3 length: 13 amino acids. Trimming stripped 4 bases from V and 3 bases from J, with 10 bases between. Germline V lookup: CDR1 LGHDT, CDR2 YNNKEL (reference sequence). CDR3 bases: TGTGCCAGCAGCCGAGGAGACTTCTACGAGCAGTACTTC. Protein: CASSRGDFYEQYF.

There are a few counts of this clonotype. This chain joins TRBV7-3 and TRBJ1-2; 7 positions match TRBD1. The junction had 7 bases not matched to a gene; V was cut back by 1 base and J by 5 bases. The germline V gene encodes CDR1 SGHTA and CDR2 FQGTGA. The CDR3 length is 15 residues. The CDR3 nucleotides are TGTGCCAGCAGCTTAAACAGGGACAGTCCATATGGCTACACCTTC. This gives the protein CASSLNRDSPYGYTF.

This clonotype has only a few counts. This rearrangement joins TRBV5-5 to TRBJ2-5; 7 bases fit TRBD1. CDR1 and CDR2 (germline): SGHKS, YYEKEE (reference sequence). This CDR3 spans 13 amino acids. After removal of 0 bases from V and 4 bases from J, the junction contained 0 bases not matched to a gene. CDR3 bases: TGTGCCAGCAGCTTGGACAGGGGAGAGACCCAGTACTTC. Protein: CASSLDRGETQYF.

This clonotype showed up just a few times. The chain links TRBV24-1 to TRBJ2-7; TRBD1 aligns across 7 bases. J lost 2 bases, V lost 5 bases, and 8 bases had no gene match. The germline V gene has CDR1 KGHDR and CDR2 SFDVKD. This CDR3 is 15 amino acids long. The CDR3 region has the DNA TGTGCCACCAGTGGGCCATACAGGGGAACCTACGAGCAGTACTTC. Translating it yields CATSGPYRGTYEQYF.

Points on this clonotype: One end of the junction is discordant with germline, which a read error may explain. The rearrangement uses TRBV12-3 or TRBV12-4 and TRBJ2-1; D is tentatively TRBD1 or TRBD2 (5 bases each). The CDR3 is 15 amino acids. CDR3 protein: CANSRPGRMYNEQFF. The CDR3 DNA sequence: TGTGCCAACAGTCGTCCGGGACGGATGTACAATGAGCAGTTCTTC.

For the CDR3, the DNA is TGTGCCAGCAGCCTTTCCGGGCCAGAGGATGAAAAACTGTTTTTT. This codes for CASSLSGPEDEKLFF. The chain couples TRBV3-1 to TRBJ1-4; D unresolved. The CDR3 contains 15 residues. With 4 bases removed from V and 6 bases from J, the gap between germline ends came to 15 bases. Per germline, CDR1 LGHDT and CDR2 YNNKEL (reference sequence).

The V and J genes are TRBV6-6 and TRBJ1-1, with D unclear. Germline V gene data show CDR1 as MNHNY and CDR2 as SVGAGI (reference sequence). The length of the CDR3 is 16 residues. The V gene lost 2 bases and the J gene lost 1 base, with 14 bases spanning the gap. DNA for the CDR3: TGTGCCAGCAGTTACCACGGACGTCTGGGGAACACTGAAGCTTTCTTT. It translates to CASSYHGRLGNTEAFF.

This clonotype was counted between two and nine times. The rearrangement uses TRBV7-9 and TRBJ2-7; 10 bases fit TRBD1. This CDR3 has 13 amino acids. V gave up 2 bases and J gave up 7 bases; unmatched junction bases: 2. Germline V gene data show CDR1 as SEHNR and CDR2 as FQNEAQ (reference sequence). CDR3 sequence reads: CASSLPGQGEQYF. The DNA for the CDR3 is TGTGCCAGCAGCTTACCGGGACAGGGGGAGCAGTACTTC.